Listed below are T cell receptor beta chains from one sample, sequenced in a study of regulatory T cells in long-lasting Graves disease. MiXCR was run by TCRdb on the multiplex PCR reads, yielding one entry per CDR3 protein. The sample lists 350,000 to 550,000 distinct CDR3 sequences, 12% to 15% occurring once. This same sample was also taken into another study, of T cells in Graves' hyperthyroidism and ophthalmopathy.

The sample in question was peripheral blood mononuclear cells (PBMCs), obtained at new diagnosis, from a patient treated with antithyroid drugs. These receptor sequences come from a woman between 45 and 60 years old with Graves disease. CDR3s include the opening cysteine and the closing phenylalanine or tryptophan. D genes are given only for firm matches. Size tells how often a clone was seen (once, few, many) or the class of an expanded clone, and some rows leave it out.

>few|TRBJ1-5|TRBV6-2/TRBV6-3|NA
TGTGCCAGCAGTACTCGACCTGGGGATCAGCCCCAGCATTTT
CASSTRPGDQPQHF
>many|TRBJ2-3|TRBV7-9|NA
TGTGCCAGCAGCACCTCAGGGGTAACAGATACGCAGTATTTT
CASSTSGVTDTQYF
>many|TRBJ2-3|TRBV2|NA
TGTGCCAGTCTCGGGAAGTATTTT
CASLGKYF
>few|TRBJ2-3|TRBV7-2|NA
TGTGCCAGCAGCTTGGGCAGTTGGACAGATACGCAGTATTTT
CASSLGSWTDTQYF
>NA|TRBJ2-1|TRBV5-4|NA
TGTGCCAGCAGCTTGGCCCAAACTTGGTCGGATGAGCAGTTCTTC
CASSLAQTWSDEQFF
>many|TRBJ2-1|TRBV12-3/TRBV12-4|TRBD2
TGTGCCAGCAGTCCATCCGGGACTAGCAACAATGAGCAGTTCTTC
CASSPSGTSNNEQFF
>NA|TRBJ1-4|TRBV7-9|NA
TGTGCCAGCAGCTTAGAAGGCTTTACGAGAAAACTGTTTTTT
CASSLEGFTRKLFF
>many|TRBJ2-2|TRBV10-3|NA
TGTGCCATCTCCGGCAGGGATGCGAACACCGGGGAGCTGTTTTTT
CAISGRDANTGELFF
>many|TRBJ2-7|TRBV27|NA
TGTGCCAGCAGTTTCGGAAAGACCTACGAGCAGTACTTC
CASSFGKTYEQYF
>many|TRBJ2-7|TRBV7-6|NA
TGTGCCAGCAGCTTAGTCGCTAGCGTTGGATCCTACGAGCAGTACTTC
CASSLVASVGSYEQYF
>few|TRBJ1-2|TRBV27|NA
TGTGCCAGCAGTGCCCTCTGGTTGGGCAGAAAATTTTATGGCTACACCTTC
CASSALWLGRKFYGYTF
>many|TRBJ2-3|TRBV7-8|TRBD2
TGTGCCAGCAGCTTTTCTAGCGGGCGCACAGATACGCAGTATTTT
CASSFSSGRTDTQYF
>many|TRBJ2-1|TRBV12-3/TRBV12-4|TRBD2
TGTGCCAGCGGGACTATCGGCTACAATGAGCAGTTCTTC
CASGTIGYNEQFF
>NA|TRBJ2-4|TRBV28|NA
TGTGCCAGCAGTTTGTCGGGGGAGACTGTAGCCAAAAACATTCAGTACTTC
CASSLSGETVAKNIQYF
>many|TRBJ2-5|TRBV27|NA
TGTGCCAGCAGTTTATCGGGCAGATCGCAAGAGACCCAGTACTTC
CASSLSGRSQETQYF
>many|TRBJ2-2|TRBV30|TRBD2
TGTGCCTGGGGAGCGGGGCCGAACACCGGGGAGCTGTTTTTT
CAWGAGPNTGELFF
>many|TRBJ1-2|TRBV30|TRBD1
TGTGCCTGGAGTGCTCCTCCGGGACAGGGGAACTATGGCTACACCTTC
CAWSAPPGQGNYGYTF
>few|TRBJ2-5|TRBV18|TRBD2
TGTGCCAGCTCACCTTCCGCGGGAGGGCCTCTAGAGACCCAGTACTTC
CASSPSAGGPLETQYF
>many|TRBJ2-3|TRBV7-8|NA
TGTGCCAGCACCCGGGGGCTGCATAGCACAGATACGCAGTATTTT
CASTRGLHSTDTQYF
>NA|TRBJ2-1|TRBV2|NA
TGTGCCAGCACCTCGCAGGCGATTGAGTACAATGAGCAGTTCTTC
CASTSQAIEYNEQFF
>many|TRBJ2-4|TRBV28|NA
TGTGCCAGCAGTTTAGTGGGAGGAGCCAAAAACATTCAGTACTTC
CASSLVGGAKNIQYF
>NA|TRBJ2-7|TRBV29-1|NA
TGCAGCGTTAACCTACAGGGCTCCTACGAGCAGTACTTC
CSVNLQGSYEQYF
>NA|TRBJ2-3|TRBV5-1|TRBD2
TGCGCCAGCAGCTTGGCCGATGTCTTTACGACTAGCGGGAGAGGGACAGATACGCAGTATTTT
CASSLADVFTTSGRGTDTQYF
>NA|TRBJ2-1|TRBV20-1|TRBD2
TGCAGTGCTAGTAAAGCGGGAGGCCGCCTGGTCAATGAGCAGTTCTTC
CSASKAGGRLVNEQFF
>NA|TRBJ2-1|TRBV4-2|TRBD2
TGTGCCAGCAGCCAAGAGGGACGGGAGGGCCAGGGGAATGAGCAGTTCTTC
CASSQEGREGQGNEQFF
>many|TRBJ2-3|TRBV7-8|TRBD2
TGTGCCAGCAGCCCGCCGACTAGCGAGGATACGCAGTATTTT
CASSPPTSEDTQYF
>many|TRBJ1-2|TRBV28|NA
TGTGCCAGCAGTTTAGTAGGGGACCTTTCCTATGGCTACACCTTC
CASSLVGDLSYGYTF
>many|TRBJ2-2|TRBV29-1|TRBD2
TGCAGCGTTGGGACTAGCTACGGCATCGGGTCCGGGGAGCTGTTTTTT
CSVGTSYGIGSGELFF
>many|TRBJ2-1|TRBV5-1|TRBD2
TGTGCCAGCAGCCCAGCGTCAGCGGGAGTCAATGAGCAGTTCTTC
CASSPASAGVNEQFF
>many|TRBJ2-5|TRBV29-1|NA
TGCAGCGTTGAAGTTGGTGGCAACCAAGAGACCCAGTACTTC
CSVEVGGNQETQYF
>many|TRBJ2-1|TRBV11-1|NA
TGTGCCAGCAGCTTATTCGATGAGCAGTTCTTC
CASSLFDEQFF
>many|TRBJ1-1|TRBV18|TRBD1
TGTGCCAGCTCACCACCGGGACAGTACATGAACACTGAAGCTTTCTTT
CASSPPGQYMNTEAFF
>few|TRBJ2-5|TRBV19|TRBD1
TGTGCCAGTAGTGACTCCGGGACAGCAAAAGAGACCCAGTACTTC
CASSDSGTAKETQYF
>few|TRBJ2-3|TRBV20-1|TRBD2
TGCAGTGTCCCGCGACTAGCGGGGGATACGCAGTATTTT
CSVPRLAGDTQYF
>once|TRBJ2-3|TRBV25-1|TRBD2
TGTGCCAGCAGTGAATCCCATAGCGGGAACGCAGATACGCAGTATTTT
CASSESHSGNADTQYF
>many|TRBJ2-6|TRBV7-8|TRBD1
TGTGCCAGCAGCTTATTGGGACAGGGGATTTCTGGGGCCAACGTCCTGACTTTC
CASSLLGQGISGANVLTF
>NA|TRBJ2-2|TRBV19|TRBD2
TGTGCCAGTAGTCGGACTAGCCCTACCGGGGAGCTGTTTTTT
CASSRTSPTGELFF
>few|TRBJ2-1|TRBV28|NA
TGTGCCAGCAGTTTGGGTAGGACACACCCTTACAATGAGCAGTTCTTC
CASSLGRTHPYNEQFF
>NA|TRBJ1-3|TRBV16|NA
TGTGCCAGCAGCCCGAGTCAGGGACTTGGAAACACCATATATTTT
CASSPSQGLGNTIYF
>few|TRBJ1-1|TRBV7-9|TRBD1
TGTGCCAGCAGCTTAGCCAGGGGGGACACTGAAGCTTTCTTT
CASSLARGDTEAFF
>few|TRBJ2-1|TRBV19|NA
TGTGCCAGTAGTTCTCACTCCACAGGGAGCTCCTACAATGAGCAGTTCTTC
CASSSHSTGSSYNEQFF
>many|TRBJ2-7|TRBV11-2|NA
TGTGCCAGCAGCTTAGCGTATGGCTACGAGCAGTACTTC
CASSLAYGYEQYF
>many|TRBJ2-7|TRBV7-9|NA
TGTGCCAGCAGCTCCGGGACATCGTCCTACGAGCAGTACTTC
CASSSGTSSYEQYF
>NA|TRBJ2-7|TRBV9|TRBD2
TGTGCCAGCAGCACCCCCGGGACTAGCGGGAGTGATCGGGACGAGCAGTACTTC
CASSTPGTSGSDRDEQYF
>many|TRBJ1-2|TRBV29-1|TRBD1
TGCAGCGTTGTGGGACAGGGGGCTATTTTCGGGGGCTACACCTTC
CSVVGQGAIFGGYTF
>few|TRBJ2-3|TRBV19|TRBD2
TGTGCCAGTAGCGGGAGGGCCTTAAGCACAGATACGCAGTATTTT
CASSGRALSTDTQYF
>many|TRBJ2-2|TRBV5-4|NA
TGTGCCAGCAGCTCAGGACAGGGGGAGCTGTTTTTT
CASSSGQGELFF
>few|TRBJ2-7|TRBV30|TRBD1
TGTGCCTGGAGTGTAGGGTTCGGGACAGACTACGAGCAGTACTTC
CAWSVGFGTDYEQYF
>few|TRBJ2-1|TRBV29-1|NA
TGCAGCGCCGGCGACGGGCCCTACAATGAGCAGTTCTTC
CSAGDGPYNEQFF
>few|TRBJ2-7|TRBV4-1|NA
TGCGCCAGCAGCCCTCATCCAGGGAGCTCCTACGAGCAGTACTTC
CASSPHPGSSYEQYF
>many|TRBJ2-3|TRBV7-9|TRBD2
TGTGCCAGCAGCCCCCGAGCGGGAGCTAGCACAGATACGCAGTATTTT
CASSPRAGASTDTQYF
>few|TRBJ2-4|TRBV9|TRBD1
TGTGCCAGCAGCGCGTCCCCGGGACAGGGTAACATTCAGTACTTC
CASSASPGQGNIQYF
>many|TRBJ2-3|TRBV2|NA
TGTGCCAGCAGGCCGGGACTGATGACAGATACGCAGTATTTT
CASRPGLMTDTQYF
>many|TRBJ2-3|TRBV7-9|TRBD2
TGTGCCAGCAGCCACCGCGGACTAGCGGAGGCAGATACGCAGTATTTT
CASSHRGLAEADTQYF
>NA|TRBJ2-1|TRBV6-2/TRBV6-3|TRBD2
TGTGCCAGCACCTCCGTTCGTGGGAGGGCCCTCGATGAGCAGTTCTTC
CASTSVRGRALDEQFF
>many|TRBJ1-4|TRBV2|NA
TGTGCCAGCAGTGCAGATGTTAATGAAAAACTGTTTTTT
CASSADVNEKLFF
>once|TRBJ1-3|TRBV12-3/TRBV12-4|NA
TGTGCCAGCAGTCTACCCTCTCTGGGACACTCTGGAAACACCATATATTTT
CASSLPSLGHSGNTIYF